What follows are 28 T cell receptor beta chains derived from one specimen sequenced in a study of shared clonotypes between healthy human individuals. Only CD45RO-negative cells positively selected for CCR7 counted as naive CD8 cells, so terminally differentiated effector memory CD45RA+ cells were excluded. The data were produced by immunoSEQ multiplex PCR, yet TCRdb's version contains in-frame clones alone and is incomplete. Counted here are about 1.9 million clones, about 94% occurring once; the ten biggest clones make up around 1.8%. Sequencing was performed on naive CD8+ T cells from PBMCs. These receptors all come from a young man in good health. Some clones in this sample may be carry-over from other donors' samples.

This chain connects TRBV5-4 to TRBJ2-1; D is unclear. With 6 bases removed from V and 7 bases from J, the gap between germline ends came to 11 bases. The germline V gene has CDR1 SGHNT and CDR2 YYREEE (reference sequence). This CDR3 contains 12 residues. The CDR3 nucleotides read TGTGCCAGCACCCTCGTGGGGAATGAGCAGTTCTTC. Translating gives CASTLVGNEQFF.

CDR3 residues: CASSLGIRYEEQYF. CDR3 nucleotides: TGTGCCAGCAGTTTAGGGATCCGATACGAGGAGCAGTACTTC. The chain joins TRBV27 to TRBJ2-7; D remains ambiguous. Trimming took off 2 bases at V and 7 bases at J, with 15 bases between the two ends. There are 14 residues in the CDR3. The germline V gene has CDR1 MNHEY and CDR2 SMNVEV (reference sequence).

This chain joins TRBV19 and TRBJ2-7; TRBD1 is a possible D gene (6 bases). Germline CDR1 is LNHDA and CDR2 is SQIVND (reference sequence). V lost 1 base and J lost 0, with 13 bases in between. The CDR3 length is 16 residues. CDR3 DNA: TGTGCCAGTAGTATAGGAGGGGTACAGGGCTCCTACGAGCAGTACTTC. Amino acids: CASSIGGVQGSYEQYF.

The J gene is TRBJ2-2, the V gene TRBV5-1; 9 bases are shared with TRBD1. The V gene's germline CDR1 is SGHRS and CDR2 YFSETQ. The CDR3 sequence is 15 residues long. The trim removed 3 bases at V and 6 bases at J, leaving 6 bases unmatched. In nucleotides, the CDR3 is TGCGCCAGCAGCTCAACAGGGGGCTCTTCCGGGGAGCTGTTTTTT. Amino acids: CASSSTGGSSGELFF.

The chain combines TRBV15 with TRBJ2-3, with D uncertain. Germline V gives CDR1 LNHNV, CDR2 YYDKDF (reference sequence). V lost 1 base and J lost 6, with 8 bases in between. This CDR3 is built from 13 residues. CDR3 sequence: CATSRVRSDTQYF. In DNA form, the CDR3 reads TGTGCCACCAGCAGAGTAAGGAGCGATACGCAGTATTTT.

The CDR3 nucleotides are TGTGCCAGTAGTATCAGGGGGCAGTACAATGAGCAGTTCTTC. Amino acids: CASSIRGQYNEQFF. The chain is built from TRBV19 and TRBJ2-1; TRBD1 matches 8 bases. Looked up from germline, CDR1 is LNHDA and CDR2 is SQIVND (reference sequence). The CDR3 totals 14 residues. The V and J ends lost 3 bases and 4 bases, in that order; junction bases with no gene match: 2.

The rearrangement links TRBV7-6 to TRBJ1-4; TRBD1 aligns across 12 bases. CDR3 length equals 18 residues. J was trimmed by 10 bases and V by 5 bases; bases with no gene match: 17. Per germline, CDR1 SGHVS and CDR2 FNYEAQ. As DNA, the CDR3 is TGTGCCAGCAGCCTTGCTTTGGGGACAGGGGGCGGCCCAGGAAAACTGTTTTTT. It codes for CASSLALGTGGGPGKLFF.

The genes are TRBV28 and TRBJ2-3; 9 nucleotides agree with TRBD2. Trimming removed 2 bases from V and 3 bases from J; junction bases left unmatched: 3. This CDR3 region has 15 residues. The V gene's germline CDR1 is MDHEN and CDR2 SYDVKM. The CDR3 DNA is TGTGCCAGCAGTTTACGTCTAGCGGGGACAGATACGCAGTATTTT. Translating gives CASSLRLAGTDTQYF.

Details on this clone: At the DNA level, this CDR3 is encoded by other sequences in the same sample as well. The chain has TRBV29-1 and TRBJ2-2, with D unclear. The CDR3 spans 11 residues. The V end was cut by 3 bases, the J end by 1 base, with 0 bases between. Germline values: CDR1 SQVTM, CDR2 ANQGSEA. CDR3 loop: CSVENTGELFF. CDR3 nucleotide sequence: TGCAGCGTTGAGAACACCGGGGAGCTGTTTTTT.

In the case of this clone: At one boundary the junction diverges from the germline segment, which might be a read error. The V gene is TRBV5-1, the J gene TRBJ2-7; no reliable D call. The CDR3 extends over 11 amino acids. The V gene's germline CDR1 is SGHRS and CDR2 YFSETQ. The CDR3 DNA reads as TGCGCCAGCACCTCTGCCGGGCTACCCATCTTC. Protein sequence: CASTSAGLPIF.

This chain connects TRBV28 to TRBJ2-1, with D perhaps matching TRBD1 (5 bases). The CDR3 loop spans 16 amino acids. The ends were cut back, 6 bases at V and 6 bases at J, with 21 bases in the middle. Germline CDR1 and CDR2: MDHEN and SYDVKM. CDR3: CASSLPPRGASNEQFF. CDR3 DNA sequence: TGTGCCAGCAGCTTACCCCCAAGGGGCGCGTCCAATGAGCAGTTCTTC.

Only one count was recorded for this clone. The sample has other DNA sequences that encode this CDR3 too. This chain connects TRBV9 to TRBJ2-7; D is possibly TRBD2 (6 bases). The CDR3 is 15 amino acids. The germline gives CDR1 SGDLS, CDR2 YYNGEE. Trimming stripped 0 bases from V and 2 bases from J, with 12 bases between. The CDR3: CASSVGGGAAYEQYF. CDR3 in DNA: TGTGCCAGCAGCGTAGGTGGAGGGGCCGCCTACGAGCAGTACTTC.

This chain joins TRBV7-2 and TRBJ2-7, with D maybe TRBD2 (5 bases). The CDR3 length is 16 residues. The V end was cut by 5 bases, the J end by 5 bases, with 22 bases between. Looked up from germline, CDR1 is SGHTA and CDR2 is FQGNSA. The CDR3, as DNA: TGTGCCAGCAGCCCCCGGCTAGCCCCACCTGTTCACGAGCAGTACTTC. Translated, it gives CASSPRLAPPVHEQYF.

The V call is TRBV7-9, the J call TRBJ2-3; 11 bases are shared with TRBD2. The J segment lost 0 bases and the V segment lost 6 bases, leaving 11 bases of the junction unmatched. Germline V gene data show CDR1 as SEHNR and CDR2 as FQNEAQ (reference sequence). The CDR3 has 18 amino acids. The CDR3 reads CASRPPGLAELSTDTQYF. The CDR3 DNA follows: TGTGCCAGCAGACCCCCGGGACTAGCGGAGCTTAGCACAGATACGCAGTATTTT.

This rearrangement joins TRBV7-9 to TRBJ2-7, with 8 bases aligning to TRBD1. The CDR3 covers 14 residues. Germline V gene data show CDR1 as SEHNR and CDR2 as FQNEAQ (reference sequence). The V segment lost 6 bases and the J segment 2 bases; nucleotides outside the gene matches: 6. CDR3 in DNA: TGTGCCAGCAGGACCGGACAGGGAACCTACGAGCAGTACTTC. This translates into CASRTGQGTYEQYF.

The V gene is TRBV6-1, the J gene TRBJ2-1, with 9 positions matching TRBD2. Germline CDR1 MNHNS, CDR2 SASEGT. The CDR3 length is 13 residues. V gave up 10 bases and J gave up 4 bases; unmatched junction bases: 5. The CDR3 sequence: CATGLALYNEQFF. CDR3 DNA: TGTGCCACTGGACTAGCGCTATACAATGAGCAGTTCTTC.

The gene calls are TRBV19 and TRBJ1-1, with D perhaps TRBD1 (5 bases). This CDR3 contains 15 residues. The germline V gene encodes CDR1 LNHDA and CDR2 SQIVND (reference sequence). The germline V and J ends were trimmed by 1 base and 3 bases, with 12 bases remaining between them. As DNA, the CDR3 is TGTGCCAGTAGTATAGTTGACAGAGCACACACTGAAGCTTTCTTT. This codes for CASSIVDRAHTEAFF.

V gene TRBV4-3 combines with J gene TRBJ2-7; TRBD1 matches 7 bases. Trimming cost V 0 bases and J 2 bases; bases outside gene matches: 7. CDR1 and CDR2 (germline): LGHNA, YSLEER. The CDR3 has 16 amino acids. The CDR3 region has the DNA TGCGCCAGCAGCCAAGAAGTGGCAGGGGGAGCCTACGAGCAGTACTTC. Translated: CASSQEVAGGAYEQYF.

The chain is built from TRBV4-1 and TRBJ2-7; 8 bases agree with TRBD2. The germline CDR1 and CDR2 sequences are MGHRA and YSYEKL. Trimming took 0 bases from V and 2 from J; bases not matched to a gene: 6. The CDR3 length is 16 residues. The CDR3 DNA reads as TGCGCCAGCAGCCAAGAATCCAGCGGGGGTACCTACGAGCAGTACTTC. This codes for CASSQESSGGTYEQYF.

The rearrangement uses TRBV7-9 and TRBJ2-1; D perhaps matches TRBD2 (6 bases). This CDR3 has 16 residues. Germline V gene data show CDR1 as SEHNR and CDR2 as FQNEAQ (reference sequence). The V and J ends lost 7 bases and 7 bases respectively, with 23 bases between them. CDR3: CASTPGRGTHANEQFF. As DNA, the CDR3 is TGTGCCAGCACCCCCGGGCGGGGAACCCACGCGAATGAGCAGTTCTTC.

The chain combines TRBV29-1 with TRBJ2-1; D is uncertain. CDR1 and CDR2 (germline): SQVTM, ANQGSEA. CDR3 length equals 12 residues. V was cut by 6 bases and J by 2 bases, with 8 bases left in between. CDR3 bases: TGCAGCGTGGCGGTTCCCTACAATGAGCAGTTCTTC. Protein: CSVAVPYNEQFF.

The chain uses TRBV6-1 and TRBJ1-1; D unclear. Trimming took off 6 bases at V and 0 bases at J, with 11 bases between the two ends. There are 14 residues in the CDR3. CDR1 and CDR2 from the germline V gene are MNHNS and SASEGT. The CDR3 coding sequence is TGTGCCAGCAGCCACCCCCCAGTGAACACTGAAGCTTTCTTT. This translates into CASSHPPVNTEAFF.

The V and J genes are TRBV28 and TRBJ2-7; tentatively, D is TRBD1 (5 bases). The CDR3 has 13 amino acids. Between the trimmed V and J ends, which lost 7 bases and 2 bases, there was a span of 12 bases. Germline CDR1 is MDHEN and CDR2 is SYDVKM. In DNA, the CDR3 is TGTGCCAGCAAATCCAGGGTACCCTACGAGCAGTACTTC. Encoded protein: CASKSRVPYEQYF. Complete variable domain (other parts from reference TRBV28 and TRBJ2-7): DVKVTQSSRYLVKRTGEKVFLECVQDMDHENMFWYRQDPGLGLRLIYFSYDVKMKEKGDIPEGYSVSREKKERFSLILESASTNQTSMYLCASKSRVPYEQYFGPGTRLTVT.

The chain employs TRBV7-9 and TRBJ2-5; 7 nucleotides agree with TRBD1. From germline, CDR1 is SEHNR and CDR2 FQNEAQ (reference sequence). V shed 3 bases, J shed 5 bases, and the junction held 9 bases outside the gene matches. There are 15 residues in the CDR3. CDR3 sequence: CASSLRQGSFETQYF. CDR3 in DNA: TGTGCCAGCAGCTTGAGACAGGGTTCTTTTGAGACCCAGTACTTC.

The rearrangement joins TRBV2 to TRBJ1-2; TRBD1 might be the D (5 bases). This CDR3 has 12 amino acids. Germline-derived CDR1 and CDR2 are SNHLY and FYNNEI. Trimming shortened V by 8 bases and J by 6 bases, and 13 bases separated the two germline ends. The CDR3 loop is CASEDRTDGYTF. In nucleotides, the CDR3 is TGTGCCAGCGAAGACAGAACGGATGGCTACACCTTC.

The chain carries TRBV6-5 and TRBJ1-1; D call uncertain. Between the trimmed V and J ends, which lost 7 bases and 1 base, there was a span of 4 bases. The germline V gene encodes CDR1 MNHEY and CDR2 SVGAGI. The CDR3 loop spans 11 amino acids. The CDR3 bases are TGTGCCAGCAAAGGGAACACTGAAGCTTTCTTT. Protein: CASKGNTEAFF.

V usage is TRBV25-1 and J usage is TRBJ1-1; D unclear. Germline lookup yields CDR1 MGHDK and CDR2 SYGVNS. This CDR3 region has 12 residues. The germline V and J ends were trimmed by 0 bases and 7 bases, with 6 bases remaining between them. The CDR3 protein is CASSEYVGEAFF. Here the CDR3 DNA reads TGTGCCAGCAGTGAATATGTGGGTGAAGCTTTCTTT. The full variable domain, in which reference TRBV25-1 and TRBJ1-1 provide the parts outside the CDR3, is EADIYQTPRYLVIGTGKKITLECSQTMGHDKMYWYQQDPGMELHLIHYSYGVNSTEKGDLSSESTVSRIRTEHFPLTLESARPSHTSQYLCASSEYVGEAFFGQGTRLTVV.

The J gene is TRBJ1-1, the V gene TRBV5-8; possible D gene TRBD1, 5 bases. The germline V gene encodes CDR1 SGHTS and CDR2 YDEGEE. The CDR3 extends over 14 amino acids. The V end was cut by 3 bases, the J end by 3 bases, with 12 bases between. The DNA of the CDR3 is TGTGCCAGCAGCTATGTGGGGGGGTACACTGAAGCTTTCTTT. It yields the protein CASSYVGGYTEAFF.